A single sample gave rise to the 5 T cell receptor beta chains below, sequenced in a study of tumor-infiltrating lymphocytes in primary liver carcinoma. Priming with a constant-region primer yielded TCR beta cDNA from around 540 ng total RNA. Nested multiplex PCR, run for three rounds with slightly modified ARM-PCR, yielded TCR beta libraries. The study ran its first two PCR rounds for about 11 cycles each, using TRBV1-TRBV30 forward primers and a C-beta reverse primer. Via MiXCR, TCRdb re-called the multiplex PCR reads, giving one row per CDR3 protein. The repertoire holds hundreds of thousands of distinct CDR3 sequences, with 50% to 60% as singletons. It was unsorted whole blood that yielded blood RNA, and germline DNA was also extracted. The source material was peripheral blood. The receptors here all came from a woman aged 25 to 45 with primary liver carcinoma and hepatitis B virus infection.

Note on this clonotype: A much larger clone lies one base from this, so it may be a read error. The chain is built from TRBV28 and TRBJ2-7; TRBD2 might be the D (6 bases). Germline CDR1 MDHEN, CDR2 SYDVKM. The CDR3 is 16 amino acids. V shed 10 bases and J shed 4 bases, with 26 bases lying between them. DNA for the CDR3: TGTGCCAACACCGAAGTTAGCGGATATCCCGCGTACGAGCAGTACTTC. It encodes CANTEVSGYPAYEQYF. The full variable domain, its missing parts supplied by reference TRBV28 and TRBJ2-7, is DVKVTQSSRYLVKRTGEKVFLECVQDMDHENMFWYRQDPGLGLRLIYFSYDVKMKEKGDIPEGYSVSREKKERFSLILESASTNQTSMYLCANTEVSGYPAYEQYFGPGTRLTVT.

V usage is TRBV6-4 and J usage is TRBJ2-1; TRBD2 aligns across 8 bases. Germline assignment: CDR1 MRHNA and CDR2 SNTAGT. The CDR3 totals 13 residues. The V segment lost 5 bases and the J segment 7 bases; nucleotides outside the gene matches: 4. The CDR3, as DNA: TGTGCCAGCAGTTTCGGGAGGGGGAATGAGCAGTTCTTC. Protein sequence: CASSFGRGNEQFF.

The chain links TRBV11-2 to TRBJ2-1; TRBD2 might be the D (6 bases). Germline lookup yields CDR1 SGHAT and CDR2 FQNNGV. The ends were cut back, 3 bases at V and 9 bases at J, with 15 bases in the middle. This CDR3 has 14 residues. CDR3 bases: TGTGCCAGCAGCTTTGAGGCCGGGAGAGGTGAGCAGTTCTTC. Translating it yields CASSFEAGRGEQFF.

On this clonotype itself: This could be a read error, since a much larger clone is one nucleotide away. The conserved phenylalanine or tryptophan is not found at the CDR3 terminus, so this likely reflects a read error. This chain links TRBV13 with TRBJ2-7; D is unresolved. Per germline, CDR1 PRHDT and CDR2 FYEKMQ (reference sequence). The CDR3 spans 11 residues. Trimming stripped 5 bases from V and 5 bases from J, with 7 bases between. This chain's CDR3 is CASSLRDEQYS. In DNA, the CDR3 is TGTGCCAGCAGCCTTAGGGACGAGCAGTACTCC.

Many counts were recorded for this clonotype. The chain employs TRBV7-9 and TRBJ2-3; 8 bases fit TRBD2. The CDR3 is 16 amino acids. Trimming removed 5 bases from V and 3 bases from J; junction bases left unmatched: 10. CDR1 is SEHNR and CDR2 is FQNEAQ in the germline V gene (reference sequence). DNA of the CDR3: TGTGCCAGCAGCCCCTCTCCGGGACTAGAGACAGATACGCAGTATTTT. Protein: CASSPSPGLETDTQYF.